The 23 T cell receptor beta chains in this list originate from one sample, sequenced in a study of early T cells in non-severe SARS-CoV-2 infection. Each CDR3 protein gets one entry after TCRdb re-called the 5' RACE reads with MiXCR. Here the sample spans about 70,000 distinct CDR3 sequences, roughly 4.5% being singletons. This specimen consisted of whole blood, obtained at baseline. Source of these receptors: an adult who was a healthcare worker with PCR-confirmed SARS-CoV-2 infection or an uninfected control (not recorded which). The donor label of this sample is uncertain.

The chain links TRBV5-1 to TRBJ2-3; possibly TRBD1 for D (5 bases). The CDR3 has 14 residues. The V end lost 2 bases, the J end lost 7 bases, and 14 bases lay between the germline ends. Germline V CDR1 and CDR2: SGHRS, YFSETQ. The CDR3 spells CASSFEAGQNTQYF. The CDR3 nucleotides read TGCGCCAGCAGCTTTGAGGCAGGGCAAAATACGCAGTATTTT.

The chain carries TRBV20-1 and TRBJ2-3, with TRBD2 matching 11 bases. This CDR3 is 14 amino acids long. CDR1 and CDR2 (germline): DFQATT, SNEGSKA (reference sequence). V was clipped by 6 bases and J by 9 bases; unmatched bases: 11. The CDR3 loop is CSAPGTSGVPTQYF. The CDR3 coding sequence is TGCAGTGCCCCTGGGACTAGCGGAGTCCCAACGCAGTATTTT.

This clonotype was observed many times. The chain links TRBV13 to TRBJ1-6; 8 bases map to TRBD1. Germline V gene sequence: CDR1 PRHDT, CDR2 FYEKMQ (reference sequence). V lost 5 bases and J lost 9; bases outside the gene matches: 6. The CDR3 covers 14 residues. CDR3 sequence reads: CASSTGTGGSPLHF. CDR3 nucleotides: TGTGCCAGCAGCACCGGGACAGGAGGTTCACCCCTCCACTTT. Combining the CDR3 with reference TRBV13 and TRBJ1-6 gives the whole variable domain AAGVIQSPRHLIKEKRETATLKCYPIPRHDTVYWYQQGPGQDPQFLISFYEKMQSDKGSIPDRFSAQQFSDYHSELNMSSLELGDSALYFCASSTGTGGSPLHFGNGTRLTVT.

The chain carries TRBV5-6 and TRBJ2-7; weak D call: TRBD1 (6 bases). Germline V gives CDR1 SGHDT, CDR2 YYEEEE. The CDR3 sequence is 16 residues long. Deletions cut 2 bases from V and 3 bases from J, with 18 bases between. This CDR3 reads CASSFGAGTNRYEQYF. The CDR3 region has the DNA TGTGCCAGCAGCTTTGGAGCCGGGACAAACCGCTACGAGCAGTACTTC.

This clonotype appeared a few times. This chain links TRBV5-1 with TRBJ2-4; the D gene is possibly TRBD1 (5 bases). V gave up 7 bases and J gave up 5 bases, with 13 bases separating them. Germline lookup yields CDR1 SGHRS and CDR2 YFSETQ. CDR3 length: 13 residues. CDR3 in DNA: TGCGCCAGCCACTCAGGGCTAGAAAACATTCAGTACTTC. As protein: CASHSGLENIQYF. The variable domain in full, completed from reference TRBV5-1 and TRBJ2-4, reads KAGVTQTPRYLIKTRGQQVTLSCSPISGHRSVSWYQQTPGQGLQFLFEYFSETQRNKGNFPGRFSGRQFSNSRSEMNVSTLELGDSALYLCASHSGLENIQYFGAGTRLSVL.

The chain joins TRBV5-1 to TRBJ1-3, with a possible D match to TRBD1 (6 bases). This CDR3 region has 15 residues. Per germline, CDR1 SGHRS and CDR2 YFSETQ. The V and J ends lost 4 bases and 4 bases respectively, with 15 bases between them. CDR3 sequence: CASSDYTGSGNTIYF. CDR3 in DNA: TGCGCCAGCAGCGATTATACAGGGAGCGGAAACACCATATATTTT.

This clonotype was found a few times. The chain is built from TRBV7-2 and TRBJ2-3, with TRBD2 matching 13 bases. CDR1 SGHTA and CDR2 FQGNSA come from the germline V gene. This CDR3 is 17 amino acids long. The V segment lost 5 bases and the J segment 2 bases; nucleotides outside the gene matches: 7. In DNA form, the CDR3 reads TGTGCCAGCAGCCGTGGACTAGCGGGGGTTTTCACAGATACGCAGTATTTT. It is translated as CASSRGLAGVFTDTQYF.

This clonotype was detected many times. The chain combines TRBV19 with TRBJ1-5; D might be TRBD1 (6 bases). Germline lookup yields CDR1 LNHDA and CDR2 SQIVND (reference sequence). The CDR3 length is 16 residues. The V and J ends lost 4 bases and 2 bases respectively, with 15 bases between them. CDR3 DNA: TGTGCCAGTAGTAGCAAGACCCGACAGGGCAATCAGCCCCAGCATTTT. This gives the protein CASSSKTRQGNQPQHF.

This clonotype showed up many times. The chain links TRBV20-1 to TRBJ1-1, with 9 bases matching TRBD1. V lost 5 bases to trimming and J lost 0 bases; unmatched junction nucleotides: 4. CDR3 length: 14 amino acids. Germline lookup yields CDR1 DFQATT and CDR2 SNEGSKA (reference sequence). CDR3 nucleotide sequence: TGCAGTGCTTGGGACAGGGCTATGAACACTGAAGCTTTCTTT. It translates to CSAWDRAMNTEAFF.

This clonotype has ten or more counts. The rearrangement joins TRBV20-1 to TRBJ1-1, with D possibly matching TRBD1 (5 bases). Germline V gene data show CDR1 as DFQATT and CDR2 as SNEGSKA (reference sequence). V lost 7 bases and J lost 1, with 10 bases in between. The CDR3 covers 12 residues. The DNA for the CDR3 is TGCAGTGGCCAGACAGAGAACACTGAAGCTTTCTTT. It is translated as CSGQTENTEAFF.

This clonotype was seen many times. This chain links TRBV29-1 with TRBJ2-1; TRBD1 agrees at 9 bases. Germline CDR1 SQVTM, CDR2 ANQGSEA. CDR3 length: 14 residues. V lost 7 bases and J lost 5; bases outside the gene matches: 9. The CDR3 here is CSAKRDRVNNEQFF. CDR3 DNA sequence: TGCAGCGCAAAACGGGACAGGGTGAACAATGAGCAGTTCTTC.

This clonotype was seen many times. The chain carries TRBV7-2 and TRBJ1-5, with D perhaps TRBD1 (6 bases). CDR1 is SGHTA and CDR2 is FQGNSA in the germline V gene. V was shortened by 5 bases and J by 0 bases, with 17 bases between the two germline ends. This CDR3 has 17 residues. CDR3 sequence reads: CASSRRSGDLSNQPQHF. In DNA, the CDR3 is TGTGCCAGCAGCCGCCGGTCAGGGGACCTTAGCAATCAGCCCCAGCATTTT.

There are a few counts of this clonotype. DNA of the CDR3: TGTGCCAGCAGCCAAGTCCAGGGAGGAACTGAAGCTTTCTTT. It translates to CASSQVQGGTEAFF. The chain has TRBV3-1 and TRBJ1-1; possible D gene TRBD1, 5 bases. CDR1 and CDR2 from the germline V gene are LGHDT and YNNKEL (reference sequence). The V gene lost 1 base and the J gene lost 5 bases, with 11 bases spanning the gap. This CDR3 has 14 amino acids.

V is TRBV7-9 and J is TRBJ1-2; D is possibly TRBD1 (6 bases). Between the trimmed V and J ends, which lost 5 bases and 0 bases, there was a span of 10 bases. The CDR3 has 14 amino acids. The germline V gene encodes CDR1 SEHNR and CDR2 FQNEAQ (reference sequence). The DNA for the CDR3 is TGTGCCAGCAGCCGACAGGCGTCTAACTATGGCTACACCTTC. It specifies CASSRQASNYGYTF.

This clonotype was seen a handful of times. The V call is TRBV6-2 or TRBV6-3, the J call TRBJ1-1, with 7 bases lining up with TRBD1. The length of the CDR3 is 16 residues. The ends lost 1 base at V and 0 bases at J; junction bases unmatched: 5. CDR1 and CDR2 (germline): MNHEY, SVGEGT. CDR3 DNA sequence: TGTGCCAGCAGTTACTGGGTCGACAGGGTGAACACTGAAGCTTTCTTT. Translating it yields CASSYWVDRVNTEAFF.

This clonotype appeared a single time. The chain's CDR3 is CASSPDRVVPEAFF. CDR3 bases: TGTGCCTCATCTCCGGACAGGGTAGTGCCTGAAGCTTTCTTT. The chain is built from TRBV6-5 and TRBJ1-1; TRBD1 agrees at 8 bases. Germline-derived CDR1 and CDR2 are MNHEY and SVGAGI. Germline trimming cut 11 bases from V and 6 bases from J; bases unmatched to any gene: 14. The CDR3 is 14 amino acids.

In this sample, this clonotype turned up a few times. For the CDR3, the DNA is TGTGCCAGCAGTTTCAGTTTCTATGGCTACACCTTC. Its protein is CASSFSFYGYTF. This rearrangement joins TRBV28 to TRBJ1-2; D unclear. This CDR3 is built from 12 residues. V lost 3 bases to trimming and J lost 4 bases, with 6 bases between them. Germline assignment: CDR1 MDHEN and CDR2 SYDVKM.

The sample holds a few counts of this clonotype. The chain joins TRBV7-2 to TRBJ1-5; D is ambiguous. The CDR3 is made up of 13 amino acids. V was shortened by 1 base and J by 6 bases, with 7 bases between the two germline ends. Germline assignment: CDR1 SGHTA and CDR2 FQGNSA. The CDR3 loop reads CASSLGAGQPQHF. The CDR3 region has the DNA TGTGCCAGCAGCTTAGGTGCGGGTCAGCCCCAGCATTTT.

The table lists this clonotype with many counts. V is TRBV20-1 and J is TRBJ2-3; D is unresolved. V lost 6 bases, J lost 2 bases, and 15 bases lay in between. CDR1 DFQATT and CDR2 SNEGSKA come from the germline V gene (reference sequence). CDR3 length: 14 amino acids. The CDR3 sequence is CSAIESGFTDTQYF. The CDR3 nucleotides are TGCAGTGCGATAGAGAGTGGTTTCACAGATACGCAGTATTTT.

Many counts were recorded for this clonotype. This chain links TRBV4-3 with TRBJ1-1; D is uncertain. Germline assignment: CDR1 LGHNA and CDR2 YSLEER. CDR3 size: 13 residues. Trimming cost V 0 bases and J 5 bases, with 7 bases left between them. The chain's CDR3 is CASSQESWTEAFF. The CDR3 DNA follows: TGCGCCAGCAGCCAAGAGTCGTGGACTGAAGCTTTCTTT.

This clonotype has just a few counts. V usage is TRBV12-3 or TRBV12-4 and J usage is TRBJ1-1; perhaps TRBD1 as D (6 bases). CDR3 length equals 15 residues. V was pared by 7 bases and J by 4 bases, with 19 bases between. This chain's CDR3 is CASNLRQVRSTEAFF. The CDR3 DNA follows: TGTGCCAGCAACTTAAGACAGGTTAGGAGCACTGAAGCTTTCTTT.

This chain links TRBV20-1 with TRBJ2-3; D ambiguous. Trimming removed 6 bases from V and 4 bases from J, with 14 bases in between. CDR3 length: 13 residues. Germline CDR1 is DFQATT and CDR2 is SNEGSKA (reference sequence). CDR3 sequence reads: CSAPSAGADTQYF. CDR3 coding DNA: TGCAGTGCCCCGTCAGCTGGGGCAGATACGCAGTATTTT.

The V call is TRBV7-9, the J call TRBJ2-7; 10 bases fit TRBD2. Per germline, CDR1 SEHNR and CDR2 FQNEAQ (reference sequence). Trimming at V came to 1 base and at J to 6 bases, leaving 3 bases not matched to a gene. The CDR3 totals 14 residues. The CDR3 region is CASSLEGLAPEQYF. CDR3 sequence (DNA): TGTGCCAGCAGCTTAGAGGGACTAGCGCCCGAGCAGTACTTC.